This TCR beta chain was found in a study of blood T cell repertoires in COVID-19. About the research overall: Acute and convalescent COVID-19 specimens originated in the United States, Italy and Spain. The analysed material was cDNA or gDNA that came from T cells, B-cell-depleted T cells, or PBMCs.

In the authors' methods: Nucleated cell counts were estimated from reference gene primer amplification. Measured with immunoSEQ multiplex PCR; TCRdb has only the in-frame clones, and not every one. The V and J calls and clone size are taken from that table; D and trimming were inferred from the DNA. The sample shows 130,000 or so clones, about 86% of them seen only once. Germline CDR1 and CDR2: GTSNPN and SVGIG (reference sequence). The CDR3 spans 15 residues. With 3 bases clipped from V and 5 bases from J, the junction kept 10 bases outside the gene matches. This receptor was obtained from a woman aged 55-69 years with acute or convalescent COVID-19. This chain links TRBV30 with TRBJ1-5; the match to TRBD1 covers 7 bases. The sequencing sample was made of peripheral blood. The CDR3 loop reads CAWRLPGQLHQPQHF. CDR3 coding DNA: TGTGCCTGGAGGTTACCGGGACAGTTGCATCAGCCCCAGCATTTT.